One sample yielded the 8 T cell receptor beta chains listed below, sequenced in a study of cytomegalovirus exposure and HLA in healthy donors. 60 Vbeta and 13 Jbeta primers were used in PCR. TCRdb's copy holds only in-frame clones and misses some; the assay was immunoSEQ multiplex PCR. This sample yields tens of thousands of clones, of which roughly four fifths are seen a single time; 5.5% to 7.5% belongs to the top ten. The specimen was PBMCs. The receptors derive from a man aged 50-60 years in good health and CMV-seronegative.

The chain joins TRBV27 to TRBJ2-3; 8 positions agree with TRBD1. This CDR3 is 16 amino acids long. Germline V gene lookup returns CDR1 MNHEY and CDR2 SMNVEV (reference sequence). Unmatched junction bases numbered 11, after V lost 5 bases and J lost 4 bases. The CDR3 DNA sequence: TGTGCCAGCAGTCCCCAGGGGGCGCTGCTCGCAGATACGCAGTATTTT. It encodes CASSPQGALLADTQYF.

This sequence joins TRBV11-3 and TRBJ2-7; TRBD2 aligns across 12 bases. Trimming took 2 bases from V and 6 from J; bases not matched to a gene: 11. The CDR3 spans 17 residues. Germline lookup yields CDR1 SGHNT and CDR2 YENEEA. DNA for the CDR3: TGTGCCAGCAGCTTAACCACGACTAGCGGGAGAACGGCCGAGCAGTACTTC. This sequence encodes CASSLTTTSGRTAEQYF.

This chain's CDR3 is CATSTGLISTNTEAFF. CDR3 in DNA: TGTGCCACCTCGACAGGGCTTATTTCCACGAACACTGAAGCTTTCTTT. The J gene is TRBJ1-1, the V gene TRBV12-1; the table's TRBD1 call for D was not verified on the DNA. TRBV12-1 is recorded as a pseudogene. There are 16 residues in the CDR3.

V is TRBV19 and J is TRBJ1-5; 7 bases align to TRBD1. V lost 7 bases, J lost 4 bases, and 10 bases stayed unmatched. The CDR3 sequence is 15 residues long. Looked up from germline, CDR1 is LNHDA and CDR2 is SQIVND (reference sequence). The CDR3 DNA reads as TGTGCCAGTAAAATCCGGACAGGACTAAATCAGCCCCAGCATTTT. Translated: CASKIRTGLNQPQHF.

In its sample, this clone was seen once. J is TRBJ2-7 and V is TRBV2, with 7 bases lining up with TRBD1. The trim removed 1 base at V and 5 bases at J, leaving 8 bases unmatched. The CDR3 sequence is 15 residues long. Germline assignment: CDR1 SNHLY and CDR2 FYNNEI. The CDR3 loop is CASSEETGFRHEQYF. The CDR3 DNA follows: TGTGCCAGCAGTGAAGAGACAGGGTTTCGACACGAGCAGTACTTC.

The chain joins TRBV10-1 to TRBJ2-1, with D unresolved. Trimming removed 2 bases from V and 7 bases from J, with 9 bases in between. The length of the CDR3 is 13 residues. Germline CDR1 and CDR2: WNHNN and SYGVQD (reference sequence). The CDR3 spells CASSEELRNEQFF. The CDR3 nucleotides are TGCGCCAGCAGTGAGGAGTTGCGTAATGAGCAGTTCTTC.

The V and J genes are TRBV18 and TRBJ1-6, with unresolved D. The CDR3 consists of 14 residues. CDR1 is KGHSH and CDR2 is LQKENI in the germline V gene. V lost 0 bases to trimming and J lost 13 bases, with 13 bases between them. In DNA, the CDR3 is TGTGCCAGCTCACCACCGGGAGGCAAGTATCCCCTCCACTTT. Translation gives CASSPPGGKYPLHF.

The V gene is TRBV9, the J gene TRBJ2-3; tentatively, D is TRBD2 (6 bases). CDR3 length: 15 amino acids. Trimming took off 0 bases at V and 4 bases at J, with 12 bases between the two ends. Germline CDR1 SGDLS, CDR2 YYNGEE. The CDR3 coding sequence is TGTGCCAGCAGCGTAGGGGTGGGGGGATCAGATACGCAGTATTTT. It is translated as CASSVGVGGSDTQYF.